What follows is one T cell receptor (beta chain) and its context. This specimen comes from a study of blood T cell repertoires in COVID-19. Study background: Spain, Italy and the United States supplied samples that represented acute and convalescent COVID-19. Nucleic acid was either cDNA or gDNA, and it came from T cells, B-cell-depleted T cells, or PBMCs.

Trimming pared 1 base from V and 5 bases from J, leaving 11 bases between. This CDR3 is built from 15 residues. Germline lookup yields CDR1 MGHRA and CDR2 YSYEKL. TCRdb's table, derived via immunoSEQ multiplex PCR, lists solely in-frame clones and lacks some. The profile shows 5,700 or so clones, roughly 80% of them singletons. The receptor comes from a human donor with active COVID-19. The donor label of this sample is uncertain. V gene TRBV4-1 combines with J gene TRBJ1-4; maybe TRBD1 (6 bases). Sequences were obtained from peripheral blood. The CDR3 DNA sequence: TGCGCCAGCAGCCAAGTCCCGGGACAAAATGAAAAACTGTTTTTT. Amino acids: CASSQVPGQNEKLFF.